This is a list of T cell receptor beta chains from one sample in a study of T cells in Graves' hyperthyroidism and ophthalmopathy. Each CDR3 protein gets one entry after TCRdb re-called the multiplex PCR reads with MiXCR. This table holds over 700,000 distinct CDR3 sequences, 38% found once. Source material: blood. Receptors were obtained from a man younger than 35 with Graves' hyperthyroidism. Both conserved end residues are part of each CDR3. The D gene is left open where the match is weak. The size field is filled for only some rows; it gives once, few, many or a size class.

V gene,D gene,J gene,clone size,CDR3 protein,CDR3 DNA
TRBV20-1,TRBD2,TRBJ2-2,.,CSASGLAGTGELFF,TGCAGTGCTAGCGGGCTAGCGGGCACCGGGGAGCTGTTTTTT
TRBV7-2,TRBD1,TRBJ2-6,.,CASSLSTGGSGVLTF,TGTGCCAGCAGCTTAAGCACAGGGGGGTCCGGCGTCCTGACTTTC
TRBV9,.,TRBJ1-2,many,CASSTPRSAGPNYGYTF,TGTGCCAGCAGCACGCCTAGATCCGCGGGGCCTAACTATGGCTACACCTTC
TRBV20-1,.,TRBJ1-1,.,CSARDQVEGTRTEAFF,TGCAGTGCTAGAGATCAAGTGGAAGGAACTCGGACTGAAGCTTTCTTT
TRBV24-1,.,TRBJ2-5,many,CATSDDGETQYF,TGTGCCACCAGTGACGATGGGGAGACCCAGTACTTC
TRBV29-1,TRBD1,TRBJ1-1,.,CSVTGGEINTEAFF,TGCAGCGTTACAGGGGGCGAGATTAACACTGAAGCTTTCTTT
TRBV7-2,.,TRBJ1-4,.,CASSSSGRTTNEKLFF,TGTGCCAGCAGCTCCTCCGGCAGGACAACTAATGAAAAACTGTTTTTT
TRBV4-3,TRBD1,TRBJ1-2,.,CASSHGTGSDGYTF,TGCGCCAGCAGCCACGGGACAGGGAGTGATGGCTACACCTTC
TRBV29-1,TRBD1,TRBJ1-6,many,CSVADREYSPLHF,TGCAGCGTTGCGGACAGGGAATATTCACCCCTCCACTTT
TRBV19,TRBD1,TRBJ1-2,.,CASSNPGTGLYGYTF,TGTGCCAGTAGTAACCCCGGGACAGGGCTCTATGGCTACACCTTC
TRBV7-9,.,TRBJ1-1,many,CASSSSGDAEAFF,TGTGCCAGCAGCTCCTCGGGAGACGCTGAAGCTTTCTTT
TRBV24-1,.,TRBJ2-6,many,CATSDPDSLAGANVLTF,TGTGCCACCAGTGATCCGGACAGCCTGGCTGGGGCCAACGTCCTGACTTTC
TRBV12-3/TRBV12-4,TRBD1,TRBJ2-7,.,CASSLGGTASYEQYF,TGTGCCAGCAGTTTAGGTGGGACAGCCTCCTACGAGCAGTACTTC
TRBV5-1,TRBD1,TRBJ1-2,many,CASSDRDPNYGYTF,TGCGCCAGCAGCGACAGGGACCCCAACTATGGCTACACCTTC
TRBV7-2,.,TRBJ1-4,few,CASSLSTGSNEKLFF,TGTGCCAGCAGCTTAAGCACAGGGTCTAATGAAAAACTGTTTTTT
TRBV7-2,.,TRBJ1-5,many,CASSLVGKPQHF,TGTGCCAGCAGCTTAGTGGGGAAGCCCCAGCATTTT
TRBV7-9,.,TRBJ2-1,.,CASSADSDEQFF,TGTGCCAGCAGCGCCGATAGCGATGAGCAGTTCTTC
TRBV24-1,.,TRBJ1-1,many,CATSDLGTEAFF,TGTGCCACCAGTGATTTAGGGACTGAAGCTTTCTTT
TRBV10-3,.,TRBJ1-1,.,CASSYYANTEAFF,TGTGCCAGCAGTTACTATGCGAACACTGAAGCTTTCTTT
TRBV10-3,.,TRBJ1-1,many,CAISEFGDMNTEAFF,TGTGCCATCAGTGAGTTTGGAGACATGAACACTGAAGCTTTCTTT
TRBV7-3,.,TRBJ1-1,few,CASSLNGVGTEAFF,TGTGCCAGCAGCTTAAATGGGGTAGGGACTGAAGCTTTCTTT
TRBV20-1,.,TRBJ1-4,many,CSGGTNEKLFF,TGCAGTGGGGGCACTAATGAAAAACTGTTTTTT
TRBV12-3/TRBV12-4,.,TRBJ1-1,.,CASSPGRPTNTEAFF,TGTGCCAGCAGTCCCGGCCGCCCTACGAACACTGAAGCTTTCTTT
TRBV7-9,.,TRBJ2-7,.,CASSLIHYEQYF,TGTGCCAGCAGCTTGATCCATTACGAGCAGTACTTC
TRBV7-2,.,TRBJ2-5,many,CASSLRGRGGETQYF,TGTGCCAGCAGCTTACGAGGGCGGGGAGGAGAGACCCAGTACTTC
TRBV7-9,TRBD1,TRBJ2-2,few,CASSLVGTGQFGGTGELFF,TGTGCCAGCAGCTTAGTGGGGACAGGGCAATTCGGTGGCACCGGGGAGCTGTTTTTT
TRBV9,.,TRBJ2-7,once,CASSAGRESSYEQYF,TGTGCCAGCAGCGCCGGACGGGAGAGCTCCTACGAGCAGTACTTC
TRBV5-6,.,TRBJ2-7,many,CASSLVADTYEQYF,TGTGCCAGCAGCTTGGTTGCAGACACCTACGAGCAGTACTTC
TRBV12-3/TRBV12-4,.,TRBJ1-2,few,CASSFWRGGYTF,TGTGCCAGCAGTTTTTGGAGGGGAGGCTACACCTTC
TRBV25-1,.,TRBJ2-5,many,CASSEYPGRGGETQYF,TGTGCCAGCAGTGAATATCCAGGGAGAGGCGGAGAGACCCAGTACTTC
TRBV5-1,.,TRBJ1-1,many,CASSLFGENTEAFF,TGTGCCAGTAGCCTATTCGGAGAGAACACTGAAGCTTTCTTT